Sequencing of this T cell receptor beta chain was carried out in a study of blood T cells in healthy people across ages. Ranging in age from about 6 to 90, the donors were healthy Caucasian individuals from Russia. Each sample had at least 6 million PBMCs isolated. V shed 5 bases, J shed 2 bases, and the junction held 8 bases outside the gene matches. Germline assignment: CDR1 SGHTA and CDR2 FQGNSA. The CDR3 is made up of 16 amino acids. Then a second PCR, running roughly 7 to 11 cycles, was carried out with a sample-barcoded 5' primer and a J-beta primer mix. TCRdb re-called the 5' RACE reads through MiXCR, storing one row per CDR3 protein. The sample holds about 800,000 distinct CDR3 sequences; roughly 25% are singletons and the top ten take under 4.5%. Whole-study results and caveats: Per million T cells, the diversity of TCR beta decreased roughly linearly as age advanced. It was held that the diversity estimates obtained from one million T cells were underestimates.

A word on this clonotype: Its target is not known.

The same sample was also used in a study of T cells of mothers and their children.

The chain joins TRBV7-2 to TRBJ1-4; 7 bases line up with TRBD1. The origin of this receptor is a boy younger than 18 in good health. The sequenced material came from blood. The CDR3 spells CASSPRRTGTNEKLFF. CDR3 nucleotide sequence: TGTGCCAGCAGCCCTCGCCGGACAGGCACTAATGAAAAACTGTTTTTT.